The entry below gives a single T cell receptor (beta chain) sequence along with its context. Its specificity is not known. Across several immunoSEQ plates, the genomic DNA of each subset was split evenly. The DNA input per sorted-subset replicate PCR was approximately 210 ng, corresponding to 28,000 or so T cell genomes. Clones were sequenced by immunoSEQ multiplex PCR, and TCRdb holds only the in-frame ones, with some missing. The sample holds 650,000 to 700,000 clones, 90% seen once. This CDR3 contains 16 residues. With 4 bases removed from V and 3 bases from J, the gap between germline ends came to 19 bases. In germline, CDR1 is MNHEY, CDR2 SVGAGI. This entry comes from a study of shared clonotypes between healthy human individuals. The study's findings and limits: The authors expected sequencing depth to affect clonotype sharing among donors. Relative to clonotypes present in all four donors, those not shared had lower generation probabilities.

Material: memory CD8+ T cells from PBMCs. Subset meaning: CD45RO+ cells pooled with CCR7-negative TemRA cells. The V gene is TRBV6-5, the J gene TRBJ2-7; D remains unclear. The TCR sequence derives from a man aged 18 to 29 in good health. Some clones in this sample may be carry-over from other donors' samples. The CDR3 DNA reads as TGTGCCAGCAGTTTACGCAGAAGTACCTTCAACTACGAGCAGTACTTC. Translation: CASSLRRSTFNYEQYF.